Listed below are T cell receptor beta chains from one sample, sequenced in a study of blood T cell repertoires in COVID-19. Sequencing used immunoSEQ multiplex PCR; TCRdb keeps in-frame clones, though not all of them. There are tens of thousands of clones in the sample; about 80% occur only once, and approximately 20% lies in the top ten. The sequenced sample consisted of peripheral blood. Receptors were obtained from a man aged 30 to 45 with COVID-19, enrolled during active disease. Both conserved end residues are part of each CDR3. D genes are given only for firm matches. Only part of the rows carry a size: once, few, many, or a class if the clone is expanded.

d_gene: TRBD1
v_gene: TRBV19
j_gene: TRBJ2-2
abundance: -
CDR3aa: CASSTRTGWVGELFF
CDR3nt: TGTGCCAGTAGTACACGGACAGGGTGGGTCGGGGAGCTGTTTTTT

d_gene: TRBD1
v_gene: TRBV27
j_gene: TRBJ2-2
abundance: once
CDR3aa: CASSLRGPYTGELFF
CDR3nt: TGTGCCAGCAGTTTGAGGGGGCCCTACACCGGGGAGCTGTTTTTT

d_gene: -
v_gene: TRBV30
j_gene: TRBJ2-2
abundance: -
CDR3aa: CAWNLQEYTGELFF
CDR3nt: TGTGCCTGGAATTTACAGGAATACACCGGGGAGCTGTTTTTT

d_gene: TRBD1
v_gene: TRBV10-3
j_gene: TRBJ1-6
abundance: once
CDR3aa: CAISENGAGGNSPLHF
CDR3nt: TGTGCCATCAGTGAGAATGGGGCAGGGGGGAATTCACCCCTCCACTTT

d_gene: -
v_gene: TRBV30
j_gene: TRBJ2-1
abundance: -
CDR3aa: CAWRGPLETFNNEQFF
CDR3nt: TGTGCCTGGAGGGGGCCACTGGAGACCTTTAACAATGAGCAGTTCTTC

d_gene: TRBD2
v_gene: TRBV11-2
j_gene: TRBJ2-3
abundance: -
CDR3aa: CASRRPGLARTDTQYF
CDR3nt: TGTGCCAGCAGACGGCCGGGACTAGCCCGCACAGATACGCAGTATTTT

d_gene: -
v_gene: TRBV5-1
j_gene: TRBJ2-3
abundance: once
CDR3aa: CASTESRRPHGVTDTQYF
CDR3nt: TGCGCCAGCACCGAGTCTCGAAGGCCGCACGGGGTCACAGATACGCAGTATTTT

d_gene: -
v_gene: TRBV4-1
j_gene: TRBJ2-7
abundance: -
CDR3aa: CASSHREGTYEQYF
CDR3nt: TGCGCCAGCAGCCACAGGGAAGGAACCTACGAGCAGTACTTC

d_gene: TRBD1
v_gene: TRBV11-3
j_gene: TRBJ2-7
abundance: -
CDR3aa: CASSLRDRSYEQYF
CDR3nt: TGTGCCAGCAGCTTAAGGGACAGATCCTACGAGCAGTACTTC

d_gene: -
v_gene: TRBV11-3
j_gene: TRBJ2-1
abundance: -
CDR3aa: CASSLGLASYNEQFF
CDR3nt: TGTGCCAGCAGCTTAGGTCTAGCCTCCTACAATGAGCAGTTCTTC

d_gene: -
v_gene: TRBV14
j_gene: TRBJ2-7
abundance: -
CDR3aa: CASGHTTYEQYF
CDR3nt: TGTGCCAGCGGACATACTACCTACGAGCAGTATTTC

d_gene: TRBD2
v_gene: TRBV3-1/TRBV3-2
j_gene: TRBJ2-5
abundance: -
CDR3aa: CASSPGTSAETQYF
CDR3nt: TGTGCCAGCAGCCCGGGGACTAGCGCGGAGACCCAGTACTTC

d_gene: TRBD1
v_gene: TRBV6-5
j_gene: TRBJ2-2
abundance: -
CDR3aa: CASRFHRGQAGELFF
CDR3nt: TGTGCCAGCAGATTTCACAGGGGGCAGGCCGGGGAGCTGTTTTTT

d_gene: TRBD2
v_gene: TRBV7-9
j_gene: TRBJ2-5
abundance: -
CDR3aa: CASSSGLAGPLIETQYF
CDR3nt: TGTGCCAGCAGCTCTGGACTAGCGGGGCCCTTAATAGAGACCCAGTACTTC

d_gene: -
v_gene: TRBV11-2
j_gene: TRBJ2-2
abundance: -
CDR3aa: CASSFKRTPGELFF
CDR3nt: TGTGCCAGCAGCTTTAAGAGGACTCCCGGGGAGCTGTTTTTT

d_gene: -
v_gene: TRBV7-8
j_gene: TRBJ1-5
abundance: -
CDR3aa: CASSITRAQPQHF
CDR3nt: TGTGCCAGCAGCATAACCAGGGCTCAGCCCCAGCATTTT

d_gene: TRBD2
v_gene: TRBV5-1
j_gene: TRBJ2-7
abundance: -
CDR3aa: CASSLGLAGPYEQYF
CDR3nt: TGCGCCAGCAGCTTGGGACTAGCGGGCCCCTACGAGCAGTACTTC

d_gene: -
v_gene: TRBV19
j_gene: TRBJ2-3
abundance: -
CDR3aa: CASSIKGQITDTQYF
CDR3nt: TGTGCCAGTAGTATTAAAGGACAGATCACAGATACGCAGTATTTT

d_gene: TRBD2
v_gene: TRBV11-2
j_gene: TRBJ2-1
abundance: -
CDR3aa: CASSFLGVGLAEPYNEQFF
CDR3nt: TGTGCCAGCAGCTTTCTCGGGGTTGGACTAGCGGAACCCTACAATGAGCAGTTCTTC

d_gene: -
v_gene: TRBV6-1
j_gene: TRBJ1-4
abundance: -
CDR3aa: CASSDGGNNEKLFF
CDR3nt: TGTGCCAGCAGTGATGGGGGGAATAATGAAAAACTGTTTTTT

d_gene: TRBD2
v_gene: TRBV19
j_gene: TRBJ2-7
abundance: once
CDR3aa: CASSSSGLADYEQYF
CDR3nt: TGTGCCAGTAGCTCCTCAGGGCTAGCGGATTACGAGCAGTACTTC

d_gene: TRBD1
v_gene: TRBV4-2
j_gene: TRBJ1-5
abundance: -
CDR3aa: CASSRLQGASVEPQHF
CDR3nt: TGTGCCAGCAGCCGCCTACAGGGGGCCTCAGTGGAGCCCCAGCATTTT

d_gene: -
v_gene: TRBV12-5
j_gene: TRBJ1-6
abundance: few
CDR3aa: CAPLGPRYNSPLHF
CDR3nt: TGTGCCCCCCTGGGGCCCCGCTATAATTCACCCCTCCACTTT

d_gene: -
v_gene: TRBV28
j_gene: TRBJ1-4
abundance: -
CDR3aa: CASSSRGTPDEKLFF
CDR3nt: TGTGCCAGCAGTTCTAGGGGGACCCCCGATGAAAAACTGTTTTTT

d_gene: -
v_gene: TRBV10-3
j_gene: TRBJ1-2
abundance: few
CDR3aa: CAISEGRGYYGYTF
CDR3nt: TGTGCCATCAGTGAAGGGAGGGGCTACTATGGCTACACCTTC

d_gene: -
v_gene: TRBV3-1/TRBV3-2
j_gene: TRBJ2-2
abundance: -
CDR3aa: CASSQGPGELFF
CDR3nt: TGTGCCAGCAGCCAAGGCCCGGGGGAGCTGTTTTTT

d_gene: TRBD2
v_gene: TRBV28
j_gene: TRBJ2-7
abundance: -
CDR3aa: CASSSGTTSGFQEQYF
CDR3nt: TGTGCCAGCAGTTCGGGTACGACTAGCGGGTTTCAAGAGCAGTACTTC

d_gene: TRBD2
v_gene: TRBV15
j_gene: TRBJ2-3
abundance: -
CDR3aa: CATSRDSGGADTQYF
CDR3nt: TGTGCCACCAGCAGAGATAGCGGGGGGGCCGATACGCAGTATTTT

d_gene: TRBD2
v_gene: TRBV11-3
j_gene: TRBJ2-5
abundance: -
CDR3aa: CASSLASGEYQETQYF
CDR3nt: TGTGCCAGCAGCTTAGCTAGCGGGGAATACCAAGAGACCCAGTACTTC

d_gene: TRBD1
v_gene: TRBV28
j_gene: TRBJ1-4
abundance: -
CDR3aa: CASSKDRVPVKLFF
CDR3nt: TGTGCCAGCAGCAAGGACAGGGTTCCTGTAAAACTGTTTTTT

d_gene: -
v_gene: TRBV7-6
j_gene: TRBJ1-1
abundance: -
CDR3aa: CASSLQGTTEAFF
CDR3nt: TGTGCCAGCAGCCTACAGGGTACCACTGAAGCTTTCTTT

d_gene: -
v_gene: TRBV5-1
j_gene: TRBJ2-2
abundance: once
CDR3aa: CASSPWDSPNTGELFF
CDR3nt: TGCGCCAGCAGCCCTTGGGACTCCCCGAACACCGGGGAGCTGTTTTTT

d_gene: TRBD1
v_gene: TRBV27
j_gene: TRBJ2-3
abundance: -
CDR3aa: CASSLRGPDTQYF
CDR3nt: TGTGCCAGCAGTTTGAGGGGGCCAGATACGCAGTATTTT

d_gene: TRBD2
v_gene: TRBV30
j_gene: TRBJ2-7
abundance: few
CDR3aa: CAGSPRAGDWIYYEQYF
CDR3nt: TGTGCCGGAAGTCCGAGGGCGGGAGATTGGATTTACTACGAGCAGTACTTC

d_gene: -
v_gene: TRBV11-3
j_gene: TRBJ1-4
abundance: -
CDR3aa: CASSFAGGEGGEKLFF
CDR3nt: TGTGCCAGCAGCTTCGCCGGGGGAGAGGGAGGCGAAAAACTGTTTTTT

d_gene: TRBD2
v_gene: TRBV13
j_gene: TRBJ2-7
abundance: few
CDR3aa: CASSLAGGPDEQYF
CDR3nt: TGTGCCAGCAGCTTAGCGGGAGGTCCGGATGAGCAGTACTTC

d_gene: TRBD1
v_gene: TRBV7-9
j_gene: TRBJ1-2
abundance: -
CDR3aa: CASSYGTGGDGYTF
CDR3nt: TGTGCCAGCAGCTACGGGACAGGGGGCGATGGCTACACCTTC

d_gene: -
v_gene: TRBV5-4
j_gene: TRBJ2-1
abundance: -
CDR3aa: CASSLLLNNEQFF
CDR3nt: TGTGCCAGCAGCTTGCTGTTAAACAATGAGCAGTTCTTC

d_gene: -
v_gene: TRBV27
j_gene: TRBJ2-1
abundance: -
CDR3aa: CASSPIAAKGNEQFF
CDR3nt: TGTGCCAGCTCCCCAATAGCGGCCAAGGGGAATGAGCAGTTCTTC

d_gene: TRBD1
v_gene: TRBV3-1/TRBV3-2
j_gene: TRBJ2-5
abundance: once
CDR3aa: CASSRDRETQYF
CDR3nt: TGTGCCAGCAGCCGGGACAGGGAGACCCAGTACTTC

d_gene: -
v_gene: TRBV7-3
j_gene: TRBJ2-3
abundance: -
CDR3aa: CASSQGNMADTQYF
CDR3nt: TGTGCCAGCAGCCAGGGGAACATGGCAGATACGCAGTATTTT

d_gene: TRBD1
v_gene: TRBV19
j_gene: TRBJ1-5
abundance: -
CDR3aa: CASSIEQGSLAQHF
CDR3nt: TGTGCCAGTAGTATAGAACAGGGGTCCTTGGCCCAGCATTTT

d_gene: -
v_gene: TRBV9
j_gene: TRBJ2-1
abundance: -
CDR3aa: CASSVGENEQFF
CDR3nt: TGTGCCAGCAGCGTGGGAGAAAATGAGCAGTTCTTC

d_gene: -
v_gene: TRBV9
j_gene: TRBJ2-7
abundance: -
CDR3aa: CASSVEWQPGYEQYF
CDR3nt: TGTGCCAGCAGCGTAGAGTGGCAGCCGGGTTACGAGCAGTACTTC

d_gene: -
v_gene: TRBV7-8
j_gene: TRBJ1-3
abundance: medium-sized
CDR3aa: CASSLDSTGNTIYF
CDR3nt: TGTGCCAGCAGTCTGGACAGCACTGGAAACACCATATATTTT

d_gene: TRBD2
v_gene: TRBV12-5
j_gene: TRBJ2-1
abundance: few
CDR3aa: CASGLEVGLAGGGNEQFF
CDR3nt: TGTGCTAGTGGTTTAGAAGTTGGGCTAGCGGGAGGGGGAAATGAGCAGTTCTTC

d_gene: -
v_gene: TRBV19
j_gene: TRBJ2-3
abundance: -
CDR3aa: CASSKGPGTDTQYF
CDR3nt: TGTGCCAGTAGTAAGGGGCCGGGCACAGATACGCAGTATTTT

d_gene: TRBD2
v_gene: TRBV5-6
j_gene: TRBJ2-1
abundance: -
CDR3aa: CASSLGASGSIDEQFF
CDR3nt: TGTGCCAGCAGCTTAGGGGCTAGCGGGAGTATCGATGAGCAGTTCTTC

d_gene: -
v_gene: TRBV5-1
j_gene: TRBJ1-1
abundance: -
CDR3aa: CASSPSGRNTEAFF
CDR3nt: TGCGCCAGCAGCCCCTCGGGGAGGAACACTGAAGCTTTCTTT

d_gene: TRBD2
v_gene: TRBV7-3
j_gene: TRBJ2-1
abundance: -
CDR3aa: CASSLFRGDEQFF
CDR3nt: TGTGCCAGCAGCTTATTTCGGGGGGATGAGCAGTTCTTC

d_gene: -
v_gene: TRBV7-8
j_gene: TRBJ2-2
abundance: -
CDR3aa: CASSFSQTEGAYHTGELFF
CDR3nt: TGTGCCAGCAGCTTTAGTCAGACAGAAGGGGCGTATCACACCGGGGAGCTGTTTTTT

d_gene: -
v_gene: TRBV11-2
j_gene: TRBJ2-5
abundance: -
CDR3aa: CASSLGSDSQETQYF
CDR3nt: TGTGCCAGCAGCTTAGGATCGGACAGTCAAGAGACCCAGTACTTC

d_gene: -
v_gene: TRBV30
j_gene: TRBJ1-2
abundance: -
CDR3aa: CAWSMWEGYTF
CDR3nt: TGTGCCTGGAGTATGTGGGAGGGCTACACCTTC

d_gene: -
v_gene: TRBV19
j_gene: TRBJ1-5
abundance: -
CDR3aa: CASTLGNQPQHF
CDR3nt: TGTGCCAGTACCCTAGGCAATCAGCCCCAGCATTTT

d_gene: -
v_gene: TRBV12-3/TRBV12-4
j_gene: TRBJ1-4
abundance: -
CDR3aa: CASSLAQNEKLFF
CDR3nt: TGTGCCAGCAGTTTAGCGCAGAATGAAAAACTGTTTTTT